This note documents a single T cell receptor (beta chain) sequence. This clonotype was found once. What antigen it recognizes has not been identified. No qualities accompany the bases; no much larger clone lies one base away. On its own, one read is weak support. High-throughput TCR beta sequencing profiled peripheral blood CD8+ and CD4+ T cells from healthy donors, Susac syndrome patients and multiple sclerosis patients. The healthy donors served as controls matched for age and sex. Bulk CD8+ and CD4+ T cells were purified by magnetic negative isolation, while CD8+ TEMRA cells were enriched using FACS. Blood was drawn into EDTA tubes, processed within 24 hours, and PBMCs were isolated by density gradient centrifugation. PBMCs destined for TCR sequencing were cryopreserved in liquid nitrogen and later thawed in a 37 °C water bath. A purity of at least 90% was achieved for sorted or isolated CD4+, CD8+ and CD8+ TEMRA cells.

The germline V gene specifies SQVTM as CDR1 and ANQGSEA as CDR2. Trimming takes 4 bases from V and 8 bases from J, and the germline ends sit 20 bases apart. From the cysteine through the phenylalanine, the CDR3 covers 14 amino acids. Only CDR3 DNA remains: 42 bases, in frame from the first base. These data originate in a study of CD8 T cells in Susac syndrome (dated by TCRdb to about 2019). Regarding the research as a whole: Repertoire sequencing was used to test whether CD8+ T cell activation and differentiation in Susac syndrome was antigen driven.

Paper-wide results and their limitations: The TCR sequencing and HLA analysis was acknowledged to have included a relatively small number of individuals.

RNA was extracted with the RNeasy kit and roughly 0.45 to 1 ug was reverse transcribed using random hexamers. TCR beta CDR3 regions were amplified with the immunoSEQ multiplex PCR assay covering 54 Vbeta and 13 Jbeta segments. PCR amplification bias was corrected using a synthetic template baseline for primer optimization and computational correction. Concerning the study's data processing: Reads were annotated to V, D and J genes per IMGT and analyzed with immunoSEQ Analyzer, keeping only productive sequences. Clonality was calculated as one minus the Shannon entropy normalized by log2 of the number of productive unique sequences. For each patient and control, public and private clones were evaluated among the 100 most prevalent clones. A clone was defined as Susac-specific if it was absent from the healthy and MS cohorts, from over 1,000 published viral clones and from other ImmuneACCESS disease sequences. In TCRdb, the public reads were trimmed at Q25 with fastp and aligned with MiXCR, with productive beta chains retained. Entries are consolidated by CDR3 protein sequence, retaining the most common genes and DNA. TCRdb, not the authors, supplied the V and J calls. The sample table contains approximately 110,000 distinct CDR3 sequences; only one count was recorded for over 85% of them. The leading ten clones occupy over 0.07% of the sample.

Here the chain combines TRBV29-1 and TRBJ1-2, with the D gene too uncertain to name. Sequenced material: CD4+ T cells from PBMCs. The clonotype comes from a human donor in good health. The CDR3 amino acid sequence is: CSVGERRSAWGYTF. The DNA reads TGCAGCGTTGGAGAACGGCGTTCCGCGTGGGGCTACACCTTC.